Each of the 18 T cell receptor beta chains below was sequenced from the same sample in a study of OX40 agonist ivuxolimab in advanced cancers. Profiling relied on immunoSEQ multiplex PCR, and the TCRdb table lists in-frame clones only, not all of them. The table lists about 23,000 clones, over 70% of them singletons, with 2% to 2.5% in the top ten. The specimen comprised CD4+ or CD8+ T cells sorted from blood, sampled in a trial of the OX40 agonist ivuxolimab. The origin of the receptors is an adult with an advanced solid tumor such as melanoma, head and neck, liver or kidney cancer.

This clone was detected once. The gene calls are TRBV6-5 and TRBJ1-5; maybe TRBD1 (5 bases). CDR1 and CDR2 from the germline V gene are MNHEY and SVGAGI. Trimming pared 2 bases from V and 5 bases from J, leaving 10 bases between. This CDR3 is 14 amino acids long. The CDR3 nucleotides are TGTGCCAGCAGTTACCGCAGGGTCGATCAGCCCCAGCATTTT. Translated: CASSYRRVDQPQHF.

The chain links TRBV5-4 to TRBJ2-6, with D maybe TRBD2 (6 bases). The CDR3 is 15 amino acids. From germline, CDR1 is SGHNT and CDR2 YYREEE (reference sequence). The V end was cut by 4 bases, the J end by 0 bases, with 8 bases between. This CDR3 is CASSLGGSGANVLTF. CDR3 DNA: TGTGCCAGCAGCCTGGGGGGCTCTGGGGCCAACGTCCTGACTTTC. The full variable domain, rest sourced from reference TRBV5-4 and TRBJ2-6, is ETGVTQSPTHLIKTRGQQVTLRCSSQSGHNTVSWYQQALGQGPQFIFQYYREEENGRGNFPPRFSGLQFPNYSSELNVNALELDDSALYLCASSLGGSGANVLTFGAGSRLTVL.

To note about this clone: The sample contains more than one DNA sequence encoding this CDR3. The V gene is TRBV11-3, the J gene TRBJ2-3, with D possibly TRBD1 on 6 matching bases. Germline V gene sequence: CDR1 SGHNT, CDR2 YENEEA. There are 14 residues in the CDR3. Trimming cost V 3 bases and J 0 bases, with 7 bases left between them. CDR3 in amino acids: CASSLRGSTDTQYF. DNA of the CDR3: TGTGCCAGCAGCTTGAGGGGGAGCACAGATACGCAGTATTTT. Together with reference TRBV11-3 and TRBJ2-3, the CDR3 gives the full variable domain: EAGVVQSPRYKIIEKKQPVAFWCNPISGHNTLYWYLQNLGQGPELLIRYENEEAVDDSQLPKDRFSAERLKGVDSTLKIQPAELGDSAVYLCASSLRGSTDTQYFGPGTRLTVL.

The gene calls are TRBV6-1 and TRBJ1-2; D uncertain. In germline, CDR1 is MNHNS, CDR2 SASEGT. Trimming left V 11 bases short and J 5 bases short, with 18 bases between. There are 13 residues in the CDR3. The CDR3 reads CAASDGAVYGYTF. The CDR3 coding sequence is TGTGCCGCCTCGGACGGAGCGGTTTATGGCTACACCTTC.

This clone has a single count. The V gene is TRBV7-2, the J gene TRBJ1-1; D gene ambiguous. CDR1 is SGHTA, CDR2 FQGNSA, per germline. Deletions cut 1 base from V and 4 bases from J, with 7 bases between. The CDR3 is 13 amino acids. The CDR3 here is CASSLVKGTEAFF. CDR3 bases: TGTGCCAGCAGCTTAGTAAAGGGCACTGAAGCTTTCTTT.

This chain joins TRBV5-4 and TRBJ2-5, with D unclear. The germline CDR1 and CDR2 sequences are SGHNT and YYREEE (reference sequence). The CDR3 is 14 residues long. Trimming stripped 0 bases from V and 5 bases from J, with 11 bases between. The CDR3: CASSLGMGQETQYF. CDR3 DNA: TGTGCCAGCAGCTTGGGTATGGGTCAGGAGACCCAGTACTTC.

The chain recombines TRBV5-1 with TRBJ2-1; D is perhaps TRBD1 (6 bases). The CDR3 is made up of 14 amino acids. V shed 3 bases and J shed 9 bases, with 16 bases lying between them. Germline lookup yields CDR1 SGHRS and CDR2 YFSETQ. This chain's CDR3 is CASSYQQGSGEQFF. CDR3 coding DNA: TGCGCCAGCAGCTATCAACAGGGTTCCGGTGAGCAGTTCTTC.

CDR3 amino acids: CASSFGRGYGYTF. The CDR3 coding sequence is TGTGCCAGCAGCTTCGGACGGGGCTATGGCTACACCTTC. The J gene is TRBJ1-2, the V gene TRBV28; D is unresolved. Trimming took off 6 bases at V and 4 bases at J, with 12 bases between the two ends. CDR3 length equals 13 residues. CDR1 is MDHEN, CDR2 SYDVKM, per germline.

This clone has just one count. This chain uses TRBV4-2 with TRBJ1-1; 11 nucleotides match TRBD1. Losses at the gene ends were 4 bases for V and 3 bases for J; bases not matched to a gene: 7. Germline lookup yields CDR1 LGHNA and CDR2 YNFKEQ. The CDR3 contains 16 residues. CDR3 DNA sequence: TGTGCCAGCAGCCGCGGACAGGGGGCGAGTCACACTGAAGCTTTCTTT. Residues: CASSRGQGASHTEAFF.

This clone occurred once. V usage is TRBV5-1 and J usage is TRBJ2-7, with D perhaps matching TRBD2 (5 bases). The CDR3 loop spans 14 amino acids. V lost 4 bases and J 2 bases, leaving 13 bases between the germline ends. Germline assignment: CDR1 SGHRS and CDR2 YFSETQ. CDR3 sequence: CASSPSLAAYEQYF. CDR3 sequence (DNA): TGCGCCAGCAGCCCCTCCCTAGCCGCCTACGAGCAGTACTTC.

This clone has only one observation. CDR3 loop: CASSTLTAGSGELFF. The CDR3 bases are TGTGCCAGCAGCACCTTGACGGCCGGGTCCGGGGAGCTGTTTTTT. The chain joins TRBV5-4 to TRBJ2-2; D is ambiguous. The CDR3 totals 15 residues. Germline CDR1 reads SGHNT; CDR2 reads YYREEE (reference sequence). V was shortened by 4 bases and J by 6 bases, with 16 bases between the two germline ends.

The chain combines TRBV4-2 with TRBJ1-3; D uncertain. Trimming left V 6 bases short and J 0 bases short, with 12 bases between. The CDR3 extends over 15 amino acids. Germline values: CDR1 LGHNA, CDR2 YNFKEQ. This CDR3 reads CASRPAARSGNTIYF. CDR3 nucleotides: TGTGCCAGCAGACCCGCAGCCCGCTCTGGAAACACCATATATTTT.

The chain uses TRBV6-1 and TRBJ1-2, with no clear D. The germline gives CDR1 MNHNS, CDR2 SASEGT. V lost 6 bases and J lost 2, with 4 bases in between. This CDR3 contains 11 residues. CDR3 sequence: CASSTNYGYTF. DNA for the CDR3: TGTGCCAGCAGCACGAACTATGGCTACACCTTC.

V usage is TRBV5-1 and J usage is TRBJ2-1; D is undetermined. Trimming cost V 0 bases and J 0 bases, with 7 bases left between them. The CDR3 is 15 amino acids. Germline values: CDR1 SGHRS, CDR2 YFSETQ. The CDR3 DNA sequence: TGCGCCAGCAGCTTGGCCCCGAGCTCCTACAATGAGCAGTTCTTC. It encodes CASSLAPSSYNEQFF.

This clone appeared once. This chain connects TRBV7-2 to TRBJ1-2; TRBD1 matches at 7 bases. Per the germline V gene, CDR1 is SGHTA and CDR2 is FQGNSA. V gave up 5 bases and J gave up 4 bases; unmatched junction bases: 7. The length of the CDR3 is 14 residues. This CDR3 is CASSPGTASYGYTF. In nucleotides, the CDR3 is TGTGCCAGCAGCCCCGGGACAGCCTCCTATGGCTACACCTTC.

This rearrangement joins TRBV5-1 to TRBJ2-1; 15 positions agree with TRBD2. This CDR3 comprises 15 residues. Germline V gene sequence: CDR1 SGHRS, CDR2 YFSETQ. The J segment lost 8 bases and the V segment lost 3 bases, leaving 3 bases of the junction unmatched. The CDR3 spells CASSSGLAGGDEQFF. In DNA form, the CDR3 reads TGCGCCAGCAGCTCGGGACTAGCGGGAGGCGATGAGCAGTTCTTC.

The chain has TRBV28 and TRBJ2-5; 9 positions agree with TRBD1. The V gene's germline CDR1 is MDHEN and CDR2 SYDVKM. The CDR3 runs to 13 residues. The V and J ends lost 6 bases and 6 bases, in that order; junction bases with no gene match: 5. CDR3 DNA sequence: TGTGCCAGCAGCTGGACAGGGGAGAAGACCCAGTACTTC. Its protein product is CASSWTGEKTQYF.

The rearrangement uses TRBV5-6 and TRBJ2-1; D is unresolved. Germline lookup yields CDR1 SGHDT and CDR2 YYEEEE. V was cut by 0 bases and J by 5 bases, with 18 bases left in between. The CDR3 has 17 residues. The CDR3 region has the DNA TGTGCCAGCAGCTTGGAAGTTGGGCAGAACCAGGACAATGAGCAGTTCTTC. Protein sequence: CASSLEVGQNQDNEQFF.